This entry concerns a single T cell receptor beta chain. Authors' data handling: Counts of nucleated cells, estimated from reference gene primer amplification, were obtained. Using immunoSEQ multiplex PCR, the repertoire was profiled, and TCRdb retains in-frame clones only, with some absent. V and J calls and clone size are those listed in that table; D and trimming were worked out from the DNA. The table shows around 260,000 clones, with around 84% occurring only once. V trimming: 2 bases; J trimming: 2 bases; junction bases outside the gene matches: 10. Germline CDR1 MDHEN, CDR2 SYDVKM. The CDR3 length is 17 residues. The source of the sample is a study of blood T cell repertoires in COVID-19. Background on the study: Sample material is recorded as cDNA or gDNA derived from T cells, B-cell-depleted T cells, or PBMCs.

Sequenced input: peripheral blood. The origin of this receptor is a man aged 55 to 70 with acute or convalescent COVID-19. The V and J genes are TRBV28 and TRBJ2-5; TRBD2 matches at 8 bases. This CDR3 is CASSLMESGSQQETQYF. The CDR3 bases are TGTGCCAGCAGTTTAATGGAGAGCGGGAGCCAACAAGAGACCCAGTACTTC.